This entry is about one TCR beta chain. Its antigen is currently unknown. One entry per CDR3 protein, called by TCRdb with MiXCR from the 5' RACE reads. Among 190,000 or so distinct CDR3 sequences listed, around 30% were seen once. V dropped 0 bases and J dropped 4; count of bases not matched to a gene: 0. CDR1 is SGHRS, CDR2 YFSETQ, per germline. The CDR3 length is 14 residues. This sample was taken from a study of T-cell memory formation after mild COVID-19. On the study more broadly: Clusters of TCRs were largely donor specific.

Study-level points and caveats: Memory sampled before infection contained some responding clones, suggesting cross-reactive memory joined. Clones which contracted sat mainly in CM and EM if CD4+, and in EMRA if CD8+.

The chain carries TRBV5-1 and TRBJ1-3; 8 bases agree with TRBD1. Sequencing was performed on PBMCs or a T cell subset sorted from them (not recorded which). The sequence came from an adult woman who had mild COVID-19 (a few samples of this study predate the infection). Cell type and time point are not known. CDR3: CASSLGTGGNTIYF. In DNA, the CDR3 is TGCGCCAGCAGCTTGGGGACAGGGGGAAACACCATATATTTT.